The entry below describes one T cell receptor beta chain. The antigen this receptor binds is unknown. No per-base quality is available; no much larger clone lies one base away. The germline V gene specifies SGHAT as CDR1 and FQNNGV as CDR2. The CDR3 goes from the cysteine to the phenylalanine over 15 residues. Here the CDR3 DNA is all that survives: 45 bases in frame from base 1. Clipping removes 5 bases from V and 6 bases from J, with 7 as the unmatched junction base count. The sample originates from a study of shared clonotypes between healthy human individuals (dated by TCRdb to the early 2020s). About the study as a whole: Three men and two women, aged 18 to 49 years, made up the cohort. The study deeply sequenced blood TCR repertoires of five healthy adults to estimate repertoire size and the extent of clonotype sharing between individuals. Different laboratories and diverse techniques were used to prepare libraries and sequence TCR repertoires, to increase sequencing depth and limit assay-specific biases. Between about 0.8 and 9 billion PBMCs per donor were obtained by leukapheresis. For each donor, three plates each were used for CD4 naive and CD4 memory, two plates were used for CD8 naive, and one plate was used for CD8 memory.

Results the study describes overall, beyond this receptor: Only blood was sampled, and tissue TCR repertoires likely differ from those in blood. Naive subsets generally had larger estimated clonotype richness than memory subsets. Pairwise subsampling indicated that sequencing depth was expected to affect the degree of clonotype sharing among donors. Sharing across a few donors was observed for around 5% of naive CD4, 3% to 3.5% of naive CD8, over 2% of memory CD4, and about 0.4% of memory CD8 clonotypes. Compared with non-shared clonotypes, the clonotypes found in all four sorted-subset donors had higher generation probabilities. Because the study included only a small number of donors, the genetic and exposure-history diversity represented was limited. Rarefaction of sorted-subset datasets indicated incomplete sequencing despite the large sequencing depth.

Using the deep immunoSEQ assay, TCR CDR3 regions were amplified from genomic DNA by multiplex PCR. Genomic DNA extracted from each cell subset was distributed evenly over all wells of several immunoSEQ 96-well plates, and each plate served as one replicate. For sorted subsets, each replicate PCR was loaded with around 220 ng genomic DNA, equivalent to about 30,000 T cell genomes. Purified libraries were quantified with a Qubit 3.0 fluorometer, sized on a Bioanalyzer 2100, and re-quantified with the KAPA Library Quantification kit. Every immunoSEQ 96-well plate was sequenced on a dedicated single-read 150-cycle Illumina NextSeq 550 flow cell. Regarding the original processing steps: The immunoSEQ output contained only junctional sequences without quality scores, so filtering could not match that applied to full-length reads. Sequences were annotated with PyIR, a Python wrapper for IgBLAST v1.9, and V/J genes and CDR3 were assigned using IMGT germline references. Reads with weak V/J assignments (E-value above 1e-6), missing CDR3, stop codons, out-of-frame junctions, or ambiguous translated residues were removed. V3J clonotypes were defined as sequences sharing an identical inferred V gene, J gene, and CDR3 amino acid sequence. Percentage overlap between repertoires was calculated by dividing the number of shared unique clonotypes by the size of the smaller repertoire. RTK rarefaction, the Chao1 estimator, and Recon v2.1 estimates of unobserved clonotypes were used to assess repertoire richness. OLGA was used to compute generation probabilities for all TCRbeta clonotypes that the gDNA method yielded from a few donors. TCRdb mirrors the immuneACCESS table, restricted to in-frame sequences. Some clones are absent from its copies; in checked studies, under half trace to an unresolved V gene, and the reason for the others is unknown. V, J and clone size were drawn from that table, and D and trimming were deduced from the DNA. The sample includes over a million clones, with roughly 74% observed a single time. Together, the top ten hold under 0.6% of the sample.

The donors were healthy, HIV-negative adults who had no recently reported acute infections or vaccinations. Only Caucasian adults living in Nashville, Tennessee, USA were represented among the donors. CD4+ T cells were enriched by magnetic negative selection, after which naive cells were positively selected on CD45RA and the negative fraction was taken as the memory subset. Blood was collected by leukapheresis, and PBMCs were isolated by Ficoll-Histopaque density gradient centrifugation and then cryopreserved in liquid nitrogen vapor phase. Analytical flow cytometry was used to check the purity and quantity of every magnetically sorted T cell population. Genomic DNA was isolated from every sorted fraction and measured by UV absorbance on a Nanodrop 2000c.

This clonotype originated in a man in his late teens or twenties in good health. Some clones in this sample may be carry-over from other donors' samples. Recombination connected TRBV11-2 to TRBJ2-1; 10 central nucleotides agree with TRBD2. Sample: memory CD4+ T cells from PBMCs. The cell subset or site label for this specimen denotes: CD45RA-negative fraction. The CDR3 region: CASSPQASGSNEQFF. Read as DNA, the sequence is TGTGCCAGCAGCCCCCAAGCTAGCGGGAGCAATGAGCAGTTCTTC.